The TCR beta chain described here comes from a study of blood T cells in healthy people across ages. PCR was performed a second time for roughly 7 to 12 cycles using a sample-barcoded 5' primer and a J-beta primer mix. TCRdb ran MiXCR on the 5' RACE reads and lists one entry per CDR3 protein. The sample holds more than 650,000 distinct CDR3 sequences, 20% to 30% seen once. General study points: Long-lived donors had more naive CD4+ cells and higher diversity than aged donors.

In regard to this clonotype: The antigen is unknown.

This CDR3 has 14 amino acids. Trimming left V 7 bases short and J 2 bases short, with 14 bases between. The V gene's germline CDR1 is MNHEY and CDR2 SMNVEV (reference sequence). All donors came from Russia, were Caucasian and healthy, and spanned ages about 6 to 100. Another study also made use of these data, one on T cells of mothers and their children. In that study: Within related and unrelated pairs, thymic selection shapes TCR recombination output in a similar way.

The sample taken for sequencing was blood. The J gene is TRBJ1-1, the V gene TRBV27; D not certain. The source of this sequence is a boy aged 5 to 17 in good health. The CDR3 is CASTAGAGNTEAFF. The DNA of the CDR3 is TGTGCCAGCACGGCCGGCGCGGGCAACACTGAAGCTTTCTTT.